The subject of this entry is one T cell receptor beta chain. This PCR relied on a set of 60 Vbeta primers and 13 Jbeta primers. TCRdb's copy holds only in-frame clones and misses some; the assay was immunoSEQ multiplex PCR. Of fewer than 150,000 clones listed, around 77% are singletons. The record originates from a study of cytomegalovirus exposure and HLA in healthy donors. The source material was PBMCs. The sequence derives from a man between 45 and 60 years old in good health and CMV-seropositive.

The CDR3 DNA is TGTGCCAGCAGCACCCGCCCAACTAGCGGGAGAGACATTCAGTACTTC. Protein sequence: CASSTRPTSGRDIQYF. The chain has TRBV11-2 and TRBJ2-4; 11 bases are shared with TRBD2. Losses at the gene ends were 5 bases for V and 8 bases for J; bases not matched to a gene: 11. CDR1 is SGHAT, CDR2 FQNNGV, per germline. This CDR3 has 16 amino acids.